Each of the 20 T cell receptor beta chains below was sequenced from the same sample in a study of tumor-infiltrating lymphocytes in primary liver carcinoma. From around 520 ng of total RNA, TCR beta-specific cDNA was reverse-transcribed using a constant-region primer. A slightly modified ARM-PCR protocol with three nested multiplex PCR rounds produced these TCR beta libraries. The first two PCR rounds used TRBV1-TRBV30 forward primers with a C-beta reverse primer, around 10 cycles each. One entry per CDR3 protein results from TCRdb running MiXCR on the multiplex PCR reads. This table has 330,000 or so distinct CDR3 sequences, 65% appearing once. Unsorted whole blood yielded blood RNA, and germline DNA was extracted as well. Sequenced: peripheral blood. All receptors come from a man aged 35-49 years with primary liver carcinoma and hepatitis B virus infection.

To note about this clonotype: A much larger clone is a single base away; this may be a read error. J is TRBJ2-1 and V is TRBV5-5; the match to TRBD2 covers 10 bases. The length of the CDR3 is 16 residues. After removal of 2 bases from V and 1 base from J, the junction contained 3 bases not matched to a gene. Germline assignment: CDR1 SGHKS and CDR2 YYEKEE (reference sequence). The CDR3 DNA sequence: TGTGCCAGCAGCTTTAGCGGGAGGAGTTCCTACAATGAGCAGTTCTTC. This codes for CASSFSGRSSYNEQFF.

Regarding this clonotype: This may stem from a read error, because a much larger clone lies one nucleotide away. The CDR3 protein is CASSNQASGGVQYF. In nucleotides, the CDR3 is TGTGCCAGCAGTAATCAAGCTAGCGGGGGTGTCCAGTACTTC. The J gene is TRBJ2-5, the V gene TRBV6-2 or TRBV6-3, with 10 bases matching TRBD2. CDR3 length: 14 residues. The germline V gene encodes CDR1 MNHEY and CDR2 SVGEGT. The V gene end was trimmed by 5 bases and the J gene end by 10 bases; junction bases not matched to a gene: 10.

The CDR3 coding sequence is TGTGCCAGCAGTCCTGCCGGGGCCAGCGGAAAAAACATTCAGTACTTC. It codes for CASSPAGASGKNIQYF. The chain carries TRBV28 and TRBJ2-4; D tentatively fits TRBD1 or TRBD2 (5 bases each). Trimming shortened V by 5 bases and J by 4 bases, and 18 bases separated the two germline ends. From germline, CDR1 is MDHEN and CDR2 SYDVKM. This CDR3 comprises 16 residues.

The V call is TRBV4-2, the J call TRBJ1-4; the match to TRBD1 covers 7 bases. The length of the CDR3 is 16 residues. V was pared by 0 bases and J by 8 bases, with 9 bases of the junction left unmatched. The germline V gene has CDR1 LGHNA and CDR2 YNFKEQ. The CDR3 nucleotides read TGTGCCAGCAGCCAAGATAACGACAGGGCTTGGGAAAAACTGTTTTTT. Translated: CASSQDNDRAWEKLFF.

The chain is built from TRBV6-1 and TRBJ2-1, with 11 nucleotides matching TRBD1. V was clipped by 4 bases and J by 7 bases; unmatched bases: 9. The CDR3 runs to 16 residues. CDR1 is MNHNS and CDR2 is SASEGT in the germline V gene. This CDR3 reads CASSGSWTGGWNEQFF. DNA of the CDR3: TGTGCCAGCAGTGGGTCCTGGACAGGGGGCTGGAATGAGCAGTTCTTC.

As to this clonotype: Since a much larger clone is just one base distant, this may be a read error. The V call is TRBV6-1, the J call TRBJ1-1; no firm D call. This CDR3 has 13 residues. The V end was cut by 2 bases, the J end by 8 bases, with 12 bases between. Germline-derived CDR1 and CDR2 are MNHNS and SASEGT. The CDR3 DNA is TGTGCCAGCAGTGAAAGGGAGGCACAGGAAGCTTTCTTT. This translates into CASSEREAQEAFF.

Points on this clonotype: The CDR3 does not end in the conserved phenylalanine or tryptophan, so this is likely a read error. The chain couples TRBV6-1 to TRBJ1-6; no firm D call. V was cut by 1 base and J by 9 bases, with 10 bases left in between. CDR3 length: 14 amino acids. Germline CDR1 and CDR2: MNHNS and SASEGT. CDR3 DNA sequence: TGTGCCAGCAGTGAAGGAACTCCTAGTTCACCCCTCCACTAT. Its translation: CASSEGTPSSPLHY.

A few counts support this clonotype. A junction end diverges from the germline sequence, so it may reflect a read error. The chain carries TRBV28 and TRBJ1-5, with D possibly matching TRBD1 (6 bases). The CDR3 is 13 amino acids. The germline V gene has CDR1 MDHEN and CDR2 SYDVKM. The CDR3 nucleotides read TGTGCCAGCAGTTTAACAGGGAGACAGCCCCAGCAATTT. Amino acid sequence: CASSLTGRQPQQF.

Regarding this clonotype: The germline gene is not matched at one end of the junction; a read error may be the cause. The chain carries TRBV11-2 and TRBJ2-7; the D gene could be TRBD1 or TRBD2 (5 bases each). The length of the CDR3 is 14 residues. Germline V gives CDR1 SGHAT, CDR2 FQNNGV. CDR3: CTSSPTRGPYEQYF. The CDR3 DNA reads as TGTACCAGCAGCCCCACGAGGGGACCCTACGAGCAGTACTTC.

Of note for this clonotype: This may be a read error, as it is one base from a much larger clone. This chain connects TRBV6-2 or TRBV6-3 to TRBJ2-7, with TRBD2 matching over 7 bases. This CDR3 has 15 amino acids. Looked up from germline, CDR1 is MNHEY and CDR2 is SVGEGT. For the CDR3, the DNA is TGTGCCAGCAGTCACTCTCGGGAGGTCTCCTACGAGCAGTACTTC. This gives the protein CASSHSREVSYEQYF.

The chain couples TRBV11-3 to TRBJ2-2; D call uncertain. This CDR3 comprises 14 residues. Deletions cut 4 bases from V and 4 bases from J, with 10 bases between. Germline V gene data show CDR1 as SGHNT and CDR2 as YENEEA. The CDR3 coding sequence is TGTGCCAGCAGCTCTGAATCTGTCACCGGGGAGCTGTTTTTT. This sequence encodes CASSSESVTGELFF.

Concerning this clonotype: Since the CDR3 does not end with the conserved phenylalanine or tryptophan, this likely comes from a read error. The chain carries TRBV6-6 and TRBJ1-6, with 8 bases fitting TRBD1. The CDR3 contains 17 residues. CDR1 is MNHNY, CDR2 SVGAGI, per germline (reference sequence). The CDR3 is CAISYSGAGGEDSPLHL. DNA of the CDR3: TGTGCCATCAGTTACTCTGGGGCAGGGGGCGAAGATTCACCCCTCCACCTT.

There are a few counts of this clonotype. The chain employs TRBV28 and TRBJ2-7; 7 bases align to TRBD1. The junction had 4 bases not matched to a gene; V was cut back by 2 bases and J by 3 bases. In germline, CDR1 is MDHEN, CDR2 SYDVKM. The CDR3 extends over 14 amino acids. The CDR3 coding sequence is TGTGCCAGCAGTTTAGAGAGGACAGGCTACGAGCAGTACTTC. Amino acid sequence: CASSLERTGYEQYF.

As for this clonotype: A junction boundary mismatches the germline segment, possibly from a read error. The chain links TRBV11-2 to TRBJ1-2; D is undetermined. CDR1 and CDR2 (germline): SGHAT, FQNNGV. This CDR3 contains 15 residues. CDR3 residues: CVSSLPAAAFYGYIF. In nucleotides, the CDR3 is TGTGTCAGCAGCTTACCCGCGGCAGCTTTCTATGGCTACATCTTC. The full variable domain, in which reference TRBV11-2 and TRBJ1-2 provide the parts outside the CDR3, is EAGVAQSPRYKIIEKRQSVAFWCNPISGHATLYWYQQILGQGPKLLIQFQNNGVVDDSQLPKDRFSAERLKGVDSTLKIQPAKLEDSAVYLCVSSLPAAAFYGYIFGSGTRLTVV.

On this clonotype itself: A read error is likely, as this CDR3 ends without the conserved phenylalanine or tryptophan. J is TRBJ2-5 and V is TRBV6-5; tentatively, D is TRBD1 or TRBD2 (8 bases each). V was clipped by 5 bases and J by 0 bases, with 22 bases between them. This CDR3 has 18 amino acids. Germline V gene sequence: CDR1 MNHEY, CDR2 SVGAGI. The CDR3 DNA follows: TGTGCCAGCAGTATCGGACAGGGACTAGGGCCGGACCAAGAGACCCAGTACTAC. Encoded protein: CASSIGQGLGPDQETQYY.

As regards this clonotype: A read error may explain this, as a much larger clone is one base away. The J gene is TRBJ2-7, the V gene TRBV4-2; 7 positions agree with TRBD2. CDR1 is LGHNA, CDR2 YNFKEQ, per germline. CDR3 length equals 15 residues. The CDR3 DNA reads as TGTTCCAGCAGCCAAGGTGCCAGCGGGGATTACGAGCAGTACTTC. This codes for CSSSQGASGDYEQYF.

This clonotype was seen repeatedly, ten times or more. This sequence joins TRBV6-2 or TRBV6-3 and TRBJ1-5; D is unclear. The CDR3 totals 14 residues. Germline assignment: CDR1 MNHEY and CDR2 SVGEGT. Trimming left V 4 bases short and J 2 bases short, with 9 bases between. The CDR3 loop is CASSFPGGNQPQHF. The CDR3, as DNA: TGTGCCAGCAGTTTCCCTGGGGGCAATCAGCCCCAGCATTTT.

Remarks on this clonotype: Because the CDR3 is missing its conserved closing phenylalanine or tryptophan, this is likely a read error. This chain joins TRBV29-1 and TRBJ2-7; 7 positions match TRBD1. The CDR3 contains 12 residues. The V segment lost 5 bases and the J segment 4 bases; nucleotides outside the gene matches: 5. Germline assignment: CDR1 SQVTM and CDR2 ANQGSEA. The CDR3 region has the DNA TGCAGCGTTAACTTGGACAGGTACGAGCAGTACTCC. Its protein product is CSVNLDRYEQYS.

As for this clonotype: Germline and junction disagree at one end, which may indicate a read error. As DNA, the CDR3 is TGTGCCAGCAGCGGGACTAGCGGGAGTTCCTACCATGAGCAGTTCTTC. It is translated as CASSGTSGSSYHEQFF. The chain recombines TRBV5-4 with TRBJ2-1; 14 bases align to TRBD2. Looked up from germline, CDR1 is SGHNT and CDR2 is YYREEE (reference sequence). The CDR3 loop spans 16 amino acids.

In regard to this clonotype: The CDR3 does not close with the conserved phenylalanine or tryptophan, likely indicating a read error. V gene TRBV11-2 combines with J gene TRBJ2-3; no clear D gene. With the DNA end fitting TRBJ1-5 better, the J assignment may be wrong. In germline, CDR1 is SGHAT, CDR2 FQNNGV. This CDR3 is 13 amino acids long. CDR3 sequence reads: CASSPISTDTQHS. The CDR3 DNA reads TGTGCCAGCAGCCCTATCAGCACAGATACGCAGCATTCT.